The entry that follows covers one TCR beta chain sequence. These data are taken from a study of technical replicates of blood from a few donors. Germline CDR1 is PRHDT and CDR2 is FYEKMQ (reference sequence). This CDR3 contains 14 residues. The junction had 9 bases not matched to a gene; V was cut back by 5 bases and J by 8 bases. Profiled with immunoSEQ multiplex PCR; TCRdb holds only in-frame clones, not every one. Of approximately 81,000 clones in the sample, around four fifths were seen once. This rearrangement joins TRBV13 to TRBJ1-2; 9 bases match TRBD1. This TCR derives from a human donor in good health. Some clones in this sample may be carry-over from other donors' samples. Material for sequencing was PBMCs. The CDR3 region is CASSPGGQGHGYTF. CDR3 sequence (DNA): TGTGCCAGCAGCCCTGGTGGACAGGGGCACGGCTACACCTTC.